The 30 T cell receptor beta chains below all came from one sample that was sequenced in a study of T-cell memory formation after mild COVID-19. MiXCR was run by TCRdb on the 5' RACE reads, yielding one entry per CDR3 protein. This sample yields 90,000 to 130,000 distinct CDR3 sequences, of which over 15% are seen a single time; around 5.1% belongs to the top ten. The sample taken for sequencing was PBMCs or a T cell subset sorted from them (not recorded which). All receptors come from a man in his late teens or twenties who had mild COVID-19 (a few samples of this study predate the infection). Cell type and time point are not known.

This chain links TRBV27 with TRBJ2-7, with D perhaps matching TRBD2 (5 bases). The V end was cut by 2 bases, the J end by 2 bases, with 19 bases between. The CDR3 runs 17 residues. The V gene's germline CDR1 is MNHEY and CDR2 SMNVEV (reference sequence). The CDR3 region has the DNA TGTGCCAGCAGTTTAAAGGGAGCGCCCCTTCGGCCCTACGAGCAGTACTTC. This codes for CASSLKGAPLRPYEQYF.

The J gene is TRBJ2-2, the V gene TRBV12-3 or TRBV12-4; D not resolved. The V and J ends lost 8 bases and 3 bases respectively, with 19 bases between them. There are 16 residues in the CDR3. The CDR3 region is CASSSPPGLDTGELFF. The CDR3 DNA sequence: TGTGCCAGCTCTTCCCCGCCCGGGCTGGACACCGGGGAGCTGTTTTTT.

This clonotype was seen many times. The V call is TRBV7-6, the J call TRBJ2-1; possibly TRBD1 or TRBD2 for D (5 bases each). CDR1 is SGHVS, CDR2 FNYEAQ, per germline. The CDR3 is made up of 15 amino acids. Trimming pared 4 bases from V and 6 bases from J, leaving 16 bases between. In DNA, the CDR3 is TGTGCCAGCAGCTCACCAGGGTCGGGGAGCAATGAGCAGTTCTTC. This sequence encodes CASSSPGSGSNEQFF.

This clonotype was detected a few times. The chain employs TRBV7-9 and TRBJ1-1; D ambiguous. V lost 7 bases to trimming and J lost 6 bases, with 18 bases between them. Germline V gene sequence: CDR1 SEHNR, CDR2 FQNEAQ (reference sequence). This CDR3 contains 14 residues. CDR3 amino acids: CASKGGEMKAEAFF. CDR3 DNA sequence: TGTGCCAGCAAGGGAGGAGAAATGAAGGCTGAAGCTTTCTTT. The full variable domain, completed using reference TRBV7-9 and TRBJ1-1, is DTGVSQNPRHKITKRGQNVTFRCDPISEHNRLYWYRQTLGQGPEFLTYFQNEAQLEKSRLLSDRFSAERPKGSFSTLEIQRTEQGDSAMYLCASKGGEMKAEAFFGQGTRLTVV.

Many counts were recorded for this clonotype. In DNA form, the CDR3 reads TGTGCCAGCAGCTTTAGCGGGGGGGCCACAGATACGCAGTATTTT. Amino acid sequence: CASSFSGGATDTQYF. The chain uses TRBV9 and TRBJ2-3; 11 nucleotides match TRBD2. This CDR3 region has 15 residues. The V and J ends lost 4 bases and 2 bases, in that order; junction bases with no gene match: 3. CDR1 and CDR2 from the germline V gene are SGDLS and YYNGEE.

In this sample, this clonotype turned up a few times. As DNA, the CDR3 is TGTGCCAGCAGTTTATCCCAGGGAGCAGTGTACTTC. It translates to CASSLSQGAVYF. This chain uses TRBV27 with TRBJ2-7, with D perhaps TRBD1 or TRBD2 (5 bases each). The CDR3 is made up of 12 amino acids. Germline values: CDR1 MNHEY, CDR2 SMNVEV (reference sequence). V lost 0 bases and J 12 bases, leaving 12 bases between the germline ends.

This clonotype was recorded a few times. V is TRBV20-1 and J is TRBJ1-6; a weak D match, TRBD1 (5 bases). V was clipped by 2 bases and J by 10 bases, with 15 bases between them. The CDR3 has 14 residues. Germline-derived CDR1 and CDR2 are DFQATT and SNEGSKA (reference sequence). The DNA for the CDR3 is TGCAGTGCTAGAACGGAGAGAGGGGAGTCACCCCTCCACTTT. Its translation is CSARTERGESPLHF.

V gene TRBV25-1 combines with J gene TRBJ2-3; D remains ambiguous. Germline V CDR1 and CDR2: MGHDK, SYGVNS. There are 14 residues in the CDR3. V was clipped by 4 bases and J by 3 bases, with 11 bases between them. The chain's CDR3 is CASSAVGSTDTQYF. CDR3 bases: TGTGCCAGCAGTGCGGTGGGTTCGACAGATACGCAGTATTTT.

The table lists this clonotype with a few counts. The chain recombines TRBV5-1 with TRBJ2-1; 8 bases are shared with TRBD2. Trimming cost V 4 bases and J 8 bases; bases outside gene matches: 11. The germline V gene encodes CDR1 SGHRS and CDR2 YFSETQ. The CDR3 is made up of 15 amino acids. The CDR3 nucleotides read TGCGCCAGCAGCGGGGTAGCGGGGACTACATATGAGCAGTTCTTC. This encodes CASSGVAGTTYEQFF.

This chain joins TRBV5-1 and TRBJ1-2; the D gene is possibly TRBD1 (5 bases). With 0 bases removed from V and 3 bases from J, the gap between germline ends came to 18 bases. CDR1 is SGHRS, CDR2 YFSETQ, per germline. The CDR3 totals 17 residues. CDR3 in amino acids: CASSLGWSTLGDYGYTF. CDR3 DNA: TGCGCCAGCAGCTTGGGGTGGTCGACTCTAGGGGACTATGGCTACACCTTC.

This clonotype was detected only a few times. This sequence joins TRBV9 and TRBJ2-5; 8 nucleotides align to TRBD2. Germline V gene sequence: CDR1 SGDLS, CDR2 YYNGEE. Germline trimming cut 4 bases from V and 3 bases from J; bases unmatched to any gene: 2. The CDR3 covers 13 residues. The CDR3 sequence is CASSNSGEETQYF. The CDR3 region has the DNA TGTGCCAGCAGCAATAGCGGGGAAGAGACCCAGTACTTC.

This clonotype has only a few counts. V usage is TRBV20-1 and J usage is TRBJ2-5; D remains ambiguous. CDR3 size: 14 residues. V was clipped by 0 bases and J by 2 bases, with 10 bases between them. CDR1 and CDR2 (germline): DFQATT, SNEGSKA (reference sequence). CDR3 loop: CSARDSAEQETQYF. In DNA, the CDR3 is TGCAGTGCTAGAGATTCGGCGGAGCAAGAGACCCAGTACTTC.

The chain couples TRBV7-3 to TRBJ2-1, with TRBD2 matching 12 bases. CDR3 length: 19 residues. Trimming took 5 bases from V and 0 from J; bases not matched to a gene: 11. Germline V CDR1 and CDR2: SGHTA, FQGTGA. The CDR3 bases are TGTGCCAGCAGCCCTAGACTAGCGGGGGTCCCGAGCTCCTACAATGAGCAGTTCTTC. Encoded protein: CASSPRLAGVPSSYNEQFF.

The chain has TRBV5-1 and TRBJ1-4; no reliable D call. The germline V gene has CDR1 SGHRS and CDR2 YFSETQ. The CDR3 loop spans 14 amino acids. Trimming took off 3 bases at V and 0 bases at J, with 6 bases between the two ends. CDR3: CASSSGSTNEKLFF. In DNA form, the CDR3 reads TGCGCCAGCAGCTCCGGGTCAACTAATGAAAAACTGTTTTTT.

The chain uses TRBV27 and TRBJ2-3; 8 bases line up with TRBD1. Germline V gene sequence: CDR1 MNHEY, CDR2 SMNVEV (reference sequence). This CDR3 contains 15 residues. V lost 7 bases and J lost 2; bases outside the gene matches: 8. The CDR3 is CASTPRTGYTDTQYF. CDR3 nucleotide sequence: TGTGCCAGCACCCCAAGGACAGGGTACACAGATACGCAGTATTTT.

This clonotype showed up many times. This rearrangement joins TRBV7-9 to TRBJ2-7; no definite D call. V gave up 5 bases and J gave up 0 bases, with 14 bases separating them. CDR1 is SEHNR and CDR2 is FQNEAQ in the germline V gene (reference sequence). This CDR3 is built from 15 residues. Written as DNA, the CDR3 is TGTGCCAGCAGCCGCCTTGGGGATCGCTCCTACGAGCAGTACTTC. It yields the protein CASSRLGDRSYEQYF. Full variable domain (remainder filled in from reference TRBV7-9 and TRBJ2-7): DTGVSQNPRHKITKRGQNVTFRCDPISEHNRLYWYRQTLGQGPEFLTYFQNEAQLEKSRLLSDRFSAERPKGSFSTLEIQRTEQGDSAMYLCASSRLGDRSYEQYFGPGTRLTVT.

This clonotype was seen a few times. The chain links TRBV4-3 to TRBJ1-4, with a possible D match to TRBD1 (5 bases). This CDR3 has 15 residues. CDR1 LGHNA and CDR2 YSLEER come from the germline V gene. V was trimmed by 0 bases and J by 15 bases, leaving 20 bases between them. CDR3 sequence reads: CASSQDLGQGLVLFF. The CDR3 DNA follows: TGCGCCAGCAGCCAAGATCTCGGTCAGGGACTGGTGTTGTTTTTT.

The DNA for the CDR3 is TGTGCCAGCAGCTTAACCGGGACAGGGGGCGTACAGGTCTATGGCTACACCTTC. Translating it yields CASSLTGTGGVQVYGYTF. The chain joins TRBV7-2 to TRBJ1-2; 12 bases agree with TRBD1. The V segment lost 2 bases and the J segment 4 bases; nucleotides outside the gene matches: 11. Germline V gene sequence: CDR1 SGHTA, CDR2 FQGNSA. This CDR3 is built from 18 residues.

This clonotype was observed a few times. The chain links TRBV2 to TRBJ2-3; D gene unclear. Germline-derived CDR1 and CDR2 are SNHLY and FYNNEI. This CDR3 is built from 11 residues. V was pared by 11 bases and J by 6 bases, with 12 bases between. The CDR3 loop is CAGVVRDTQYF. The DNA of the CDR3 is TGTGCCGGAGTCGTCCGGGATACGCAGTATTTT.

V and J are TRBV5-1 and TRBJ1-1; D not certain. Trimming left V 4 bases short and J 7 bases short, with 23 bases between. Looked up from germline, CDR1 is SGHRS and CDR2 is YFSETQ. This CDR3 region has 16 residues. The CDR3 DNA reads TGCGCCAGCAGCCCCCGGGTGTCGGCCAGCCAAGATGAAGCTTTCTTT. It is translated as CASSPRVSASQDEAFF.

This chain uses TRBV5-4 with TRBJ2-5; 8 nucleotides agree with TRBD1. The V gene's germline CDR1 is SGHNT and CDR2 YYREEE (reference sequence). The CDR3 is 14 amino acids. The J segment lost 3 bases and the V segment lost 2 bases, leaving 3 bases of the junction unmatched. CDR3 coding DNA: TGTGCCAGCAGCTTCCAGGGGGCGGAAGAGACCCAGTACTTC. It translates to CASSFQGAEETQYF.

V and J are TRBV7-2 and TRBJ2-5, with TRBD2 identical over 12 bases. Germline CDR1 reads SGHTA; CDR2 reads FQGNSA. CDR3 length: 18 residues. Trimming cost V 6 bases and J 1 base; bases outside gene matches: 12. The CDR3 spells CASSQGLAGGLTQETQYF. The CDR3 nucleotides read TGTGCCAGCAGTCAAGGGCTAGCGGGGGGGCTAACCCAAGAGACCCAGTACTTC.

The table lists this clonotype with a few counts. This chain joins TRBV6-1 and TRBJ2-5; D not certain. CDR3 length equals 12 residues. V dropped 4 bases and J dropped 4 bases, with 7 bases sitting between them. From germline, CDR1 is MNHNS and CDR2 SASEGT. Here the CDR3 DNA reads TGTGCCAGCAGTGTCCTAGGAGAGACCCAGTACTTC. It translates to CASSVLGETQYF.

J is TRBJ1-1 and V is TRBV28; weak D call: TRBD1 (6 bases). Germline V gives CDR1 MDHEN, CDR2 SYDVKM. This CDR3 is 16 amino acids long. The V end was cut by 4 bases, the J end by 4 bases, with 19 bases between. CDR3 in amino acids: CASSSGWGRGSTEAFF. For the CDR3, the DNA is TGTGCCAGCAGTTCCGGGTGGGGCAGGGGTAGCACTGAAGCTTTCTTT.

The rearrangement joins TRBV20-1 to TRBJ2-5; D might be TRBD1 (5 bases). The CDR3 covers 13 residues. Per germline, CDR1 DFQATT and CDR2 SNEGSKA (reference sequence). V lost 1 base and J lost 3, with 9 bases in between. The CDR3 bases are TGCAGTGCTAGAGTGGCAGGGAAAGAGACCCAGTACTTC. Translation: CSARVAGKETQYF.

The rearrangement links TRBV24-1 to TRBJ2-3; 7 bases are a match to TRBD1. V lost 10 bases to trimming and J lost 1 base; unmatched junction nucleotides: 4. Germline V gives CDR1 KGHDR, CDR2 SFDVKD. The CDR3 contains 13 residues. Here the CDR3 DNA reads TGTGCCACGGTAGGACAGGGCACAGATACGCAGTATTTT. Translation gives CATVGQGTDTQYF.

In this sample, this clonotype turned up a few times. The CDR3 DNA sequence: TGTGCCAGCAGCTTCCAGGGTCTAAGAGGGACCCAGTACTTC. The encoded protein is CASSFQGLRGTQYF. The V gene is TRBV7-2, the J gene TRBJ2-5; D may be TRBD1 (5 bases). The CDR3 is made up of 14 amino acids. Trimming took 3 bases from V and 7 from J, leaving 15 bases between them. Germline values: CDR1 SGHTA, CDR2 FQGNSA.

The V and J genes are TRBV20-1 and TRBJ2-3; 9 nucleotides line up with TRBD2. V gave up 7 bases and J gave up 6 bases; unmatched junction bases: 14. This CDR3 spans 15 amino acids. Germline lookup yields CDR1 DFQATT and CDR2 SNEGSKA (reference sequence). CDR3 in DNA: TGCAGTGTCCTGGTCTTAGCGGGGGACGGGGATACGCAGTATTTT. This sequence encodes CSVLVLAGDGDTQYF.

This clonotype came up a few times. The gene calls are TRBV5-1 and TRBJ1-1; D remains ambiguous. V was trimmed by 0 bases and J by 8 bases, leaving 11 bases between them. This CDR3 is 13 amino acids long. Germline-derived CDR1 and CDR2 are SGHRS and YFSETQ. As DNA, the CDR3 is TGCGCCAGCAGCTTGGAAGGAAGTCGAGAAGCTTTCTTT. Translated: CASSLEGSREAFF.

This clonotype was detected a few times. The chain is built from TRBV5-1 and TRBJ2-1; weak D call: TRBD1 (5 bases). The CDR3 loop spans 16 amino acids. Trimming left V 4 bases short and J 7 bases short, with 21 bases between. Germline V lookup: CDR1 SGHRS, CDR2 YFSETQ. The CDR3 nucleotides read TGCGCCAGCAGCGGACGACAGAATATTGGTAGGAATGAGCAGTTCTTC. It encodes CASSGRQNIGRNEQFF.